This T cell receptor (beta chain) appears in the sequencing data of a study of blood T cell repertoires in COVID-19. Study details: Acute and convalescent COVID-19 samples came from the United States, Italy and Spain. Nucleic acid was either cDNA or gDNA, and it came from T cells, B-cell-depleted T cells, or PBMCs.

Authors' methods: Amplified reference gene primers provided the basis for estimating nucleated cell counts. The assay was immunoSEQ multiplex PCR, and TCRdb's table has in-frame clones only and misses some. V and J calls and clone size are as listed in that table; D and trimming were resolved from the DNA. The sample lists roughly 70,000 clones; around 90% were seen once. CDR3 size: 16 residues. V gave up 5 bases and J gave up 5 bases, with 22 bases separating them. The germline V gene encodes CDR1 SGHAT and CDR2 FQNNGV. The specimen sequenced was peripheral blood. The chain couples TRBV11-2 to TRBJ2-7; D is perhaps TRBD2 (6 bases). This clonotype originated in a human donor with active COVID-19. The donor label of this sample is uncertain. CDR3 loop: CASSPGVGRGRNEQYF. CDR3 nucleotides: TGTGCCAGCAGCCCGGGGGTTGGAAGAGGTAGGAACGAGCAGTACTTC.